This TCR beta chain derives from a study of T-cell reconstitution after alpha-beta-depleted transplantation in children. Trimming pared 6 bases from V and 0 bases from J, leaving 11 bases between. The CDR3 runs to 14 residues. The V gene's germline CDR1 is DFQATT and CDR2 SNEGSKA (reference sequence). As it was prepared, the TCRbeta library received unique molecular identifiers. TCRdb fed the PCR reads into MiXCR, producing one record per CDR3 protein. Here the sample spans some 200,000 distinct CDR3 sequences, under 8.5% being singletons. Points from the study as a whole: Diversity of TCRbeta at day 60 was high in some patients, arising from surviving recipient T cells and thymic progenitors. At one year after transplant, newly produced T cells mostly accounted for T-cell counts and diversity. Several hundred rapidly expanded clones from non-depleted graft cells reportedly supplied alpha-beta T cells about two months post-transplant.

Many counts were recorded for this clonotype. Its matching antigen is unknown. The chain joins TRBV20-1 to TRBJ2-2; D gene uncertain. The sequences come from PBMCs, mostly from graft donor cells, collected 360 days after TCRalphabeta/CD19-depleted stem cell transplant. This clonotype originated in a male patient aged 2-9 years who had a stem cell transplant for acute myeloid leukemia, so the T cells may come from the graft donor. CDR3 in amino acids: CSAHPASNTGELFF. As DNA, the CDR3 is TGCAGTGCCCACCCGGCCTCGAACACCGGGGAGCTGTTTTTT.